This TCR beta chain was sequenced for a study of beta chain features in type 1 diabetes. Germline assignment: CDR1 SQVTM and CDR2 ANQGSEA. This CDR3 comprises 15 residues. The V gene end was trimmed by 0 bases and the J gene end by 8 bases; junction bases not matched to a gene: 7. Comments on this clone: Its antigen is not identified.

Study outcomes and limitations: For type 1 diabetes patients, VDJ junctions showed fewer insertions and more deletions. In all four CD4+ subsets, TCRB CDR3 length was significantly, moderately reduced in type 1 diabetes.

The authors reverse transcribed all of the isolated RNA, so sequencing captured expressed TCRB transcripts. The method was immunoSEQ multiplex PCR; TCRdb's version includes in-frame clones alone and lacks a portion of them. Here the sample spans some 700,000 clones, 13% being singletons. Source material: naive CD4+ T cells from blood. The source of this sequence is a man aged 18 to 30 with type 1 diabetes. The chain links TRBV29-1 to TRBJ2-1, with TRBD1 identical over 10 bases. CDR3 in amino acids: CSVEDLGDRGYEQFF. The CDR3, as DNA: TGCAGCGTTGAAGATCTCGGGGACAGGGGCTATGAGCAGTTCTTC.